These 25 T cell receptor beta chains originate from one sample sequenced in a study of blood T cell repertoires in COVID-19. Sequencing used immunoSEQ multiplex PCR; TCRdb keeps in-frame clones, though not all of them. The data show 50,000 to 75,000 clones, around 92% seen once. Specimen: peripheral blood. Every receptor here comes from a human donor in a cohort sampled during active COVID-19.

This rearrangement joins TRBV30 to TRBJ1-1; the match to TRBD1 covers 7 bases. Trimming took 5 bases from V and 5 from J; bases not matched to a gene: 2. CDR1 is GTSNPN, CDR2 SVGIG, per germline (reference sequence). The CDR3 loop spans 11 amino acids. Written as DNA, the CDR3 is TGTGCCTGGGACAGGGTGACTGAAGCTTTCTTT. It specifies CAWDRVTEAFF.

V gene TRBV11-1 combines with J gene TRBJ2-1, with a tentative D call TRBD1 (6 bases). V gave up 2 bases and J gave up 2 bases, with 10 bases separating them. Germline V lookup: CDR1 SGHAT, CDR2 FQDESV (reference sequence). The CDR3 spans 15 residues. CDR3 nucleotides: TGTGCCAGCAGCTTACAGACAGGAGCCTACAATGAGCAGTTCTTC. It codes for CASSLQTGAYNEQFF.

This clone was counted a few times. The chain combines TRBV30 with TRBJ1-5, with D perhaps matching TRBD1 (6 bases). The CDR3 is made up of 14 amino acids. Germline CDR1 reads GTSNPN; CDR2 reads SVGIG (reference sequence). V shed 2 bases and J shed 5 bases, with 13 bases lying between them. The CDR3 loop is CAWSLLAGDQPQHF. CDR3 bases: TGTGCCTGGAGTTTGCTGGCAGGGGATCAGCCCCAGCATTTT.

The chain joins TRBV18 to TRBJ2-3; D might be TRBD2 (5 bases). Trimming removed 3 bases from V and 8 bases from J, with 27 bases in between. This CDR3 spans 18 amino acids. Germline V lookup: CDR1 KGHSH, CDR2 LQKENI. The CDR3: CASSPDAPWAGARGTQYF. DNA for the CDR3: TGTGCCAGCTCACCGGACGCGCCTTGGGCGGGCGCCCGGGGTACGCAGTATTTT.

Only a few counts were recorded for this clone. The genes are TRBV7-9 and TRBJ2-1; weak D call: TRBD2 (5 bases). V shed 3 bases and J shed 7 bases, with 7 bases lying between them. Germline V gives CDR1 SEHNR, CDR2 FQNEAQ (reference sequence). The CDR3 length is 12 residues. Written as DNA, the CDR3 is TGTGCCAGCAGCTTTACGGGAAATGAGCAGTTCTTC. Translating gives CASSFTGNEQFF.

The J gene is TRBJ1-6, the V gene TRBV28; 8 bases align to TRBD1. The CDR3 runs to 14 residues. V shed 6 bases, J shed 9 bases, and the junction held 7 bases outside the gene matches. Per the germline V gene, CDR1 is MDHEN and CDR2 is SYDVKM. The CDR3 sequence is CASSRTGFASPLHF. The CDR3 DNA follows: TGTGCCAGCAGCCGGACAGGGTTTGCTTCACCCCTCCACTTT.

The V gene is TRBV12-5, the J gene TRBJ2-5; 10 bases are shared with TRBD2. CDR1 is LGHNT, CDR2 FRNRAP, per germline. There are 14 residues in the CDR3. V was clipped by 5 bases and J by 5 bases; unmatched bases: 5. The CDR3 coding sequence is TGTGCTAGTGGTGTAGCGGGGGGACGGGAGACCCAGTACTTC. Translated, it gives CASGVAGGRETQYF.

Points on this clone: The same CDR3 is also encoded by other DNA sequences in this sample. The chain uses TRBV10-3 and TRBJ2-3; no clear D gene. CDR1 ENHRY and CDR2 SYGVKD come from the germline V gene. The germline V and J ends were trimmed by 4 bases and 4 bases, with 9 bases remaining between them. This CDR3 has 13 amino acids. The CDR3 region is CAISGLAADTQYF. CDR3 bases: TGTGCCATCAGTGGTCTCGCGGCAGATACGCAGTATTTT.

This rearrangement joins TRBV18 to TRBJ1-1; weak D call: TRBD1 (5 bases). The CDR3 spans 18 residues. Trimming stripped 2 bases from V and 1 base from J, with 20 bases between. Germline values: CDR1 KGHSH, CDR2 LQKENI. The CDR3 sequence: CASSPVRQRGARNTEAFF. CDR3 coding DNA: TGTGCCAGCTCACCAGTGCGTCAAAGGGGCGCGCGGAACACTGAAGCTTTCTTT.

The chain joins TRBV6-5 to TRBJ1-6, with D perhaps matching TRBD1 (5 bases). CDR1 MNHEY and CDR2 SVGAGI come from the germline V gene. V was shortened by 8 bases and J by 6 bases, with 14 bases between the two germline ends. This CDR3 region has 14 residues. Here the CDR3 DNA reads TGTGCCAGCGGGGCGGTTCTCGGTAATTCACCCCTCCACTTT. Protein product: CASGAVLGNSPLHF.

V gene TRBV11-3 combines with J gene TRBJ2-7, with D possibly matching TRBD2 (6 bases). Trimming took off 0 bases at V and 0 bases at J, with 15 bases between the two ends. The germline V gene has CDR1 SGHNT and CDR2 YENEEA. CDR3 length: 17 amino acids. The CDR3 bases are TGTGCCAGCAGCTTAGAAATTGGCGGGGCTAGCTCCTACGAGCAGTACTTC. It translates to CASSLEIGGASSYEQYF.

Here the CDR3 DNA reads TGCGCCAGCAGCTTCACAGGGAACACTGAAGCTTTCTTT. The encoded protein is CASSFTGNTEAFF. This sequence joins TRBV5-1 and TRBJ1-1, with D tentatively TRBD1 (5 bases). V was pared by 2 bases and J by 1 base, with 6 bases between. There are 13 residues in the CDR3. Germline V gene lookup returns CDR1 SGHRS and CDR2 YFSETQ.

The rearrangement uses TRBV7-9 and TRBJ1-1; the match to TRBD1 covers 9 bases. The trim removed 1 base at V and 11 bases at J, leaving 5 bases unmatched. The CDR3 is 13 amino acids. CDR1 is SEHNR, CDR2 FQNEAQ, per germline (reference sequence). The CDR3 coding sequence is TGTGCCAGCAGCTTAGGACAGGGGGACGCGGCTTTCTTT. It encodes CASSLGQGDAAFF.

This clone was seen a single time. The chain recombines TRBV14 with TRBJ2-3; 10 bases fit TRBD2. Germline values: CDR1 SGHDN, CDR2 FVKESK. The V gene end was trimmed by 2 bases and the J gene end by 6 bases; junction bases not matched to a gene: 5. The CDR3 is 15 residues long. The CDR3 protein is CASSQLAGAWDTQYF. DNA for the CDR3: TGTGCCAGCAGCCAACTAGCGGGGGCGTGGGATACGCAGTATTTT.

CDR3 residues: CASSDDRSTDTQYF. The CDR3 coding sequence is TGTGCCAGCAGCGATGACAGGTCTACAGATACGCAGTATTTT. The chain employs TRBV2 and TRBJ2-3, with D tentatively TRBD1 (6 bases). CDR1 is SNHLY, CDR2 FYNNEI, per germline. There are 14 residues in the CDR3. V was clipped by 6 bases and J by 3 bases, with 13 bases between them.

V is TRBV5-1 and J is TRBJ2-3; 11 bases line up with TRBD2. Germline CDR1 SGHRS, CDR2 YFSETQ. The ends lost 6 bases at V and 1 base at J; junction bases unmatched: 4. CDR3 length equals 15 residues. This chain's CDR3 is CASTPTSGGTDTQYF. CDR3 bases: TGCGCCAGCACCCCGACTAGCGGGGGCACAGATACGCAGTATTTT.

The V and J genes are TRBV5-1 and TRBJ2-7, with 7 positions matching TRBD1. Germline V gene sequence: CDR1 SGHRS, CDR2 YFSETQ. After removal of 2 bases from V and 0 bases from J, the junction contained 2 bases not matched to a gene. This CDR3 has 14 residues. The CDR3 region is CASSLQGSSYEQYF. CDR3 nucleotides: TGCGCCAGCAGCTTACAGGGGAGCTCCTACGAGCAGTACTTC.

With regard to this clone: Mismatch with germline at one junction end may stem from a read error. Other DNA sequences in this sample translate to the same CDR3. This sequence joins TRBV4-3 and TRBJ2-7; TRBD2 might be the D (5 bases). CDR1 is LGHNA, CDR2 YSLEER, per germline. The CDR3 consists of 14 residues. CDR3 residues: CASSQNGVSYEQYF. CDR3 in DNA: TGCGCCAGCAGCCAGAACGGGGTCTCCTATGAGCAGTACTTC.

The chain has TRBV7-3 and TRBJ2-3; the D gene is possibly TRBD1 (6 bases). Trimming removed 5 bases from V and 2 bases from J, with 11 bases in between. The CDR3 has 14 amino acids. Per germline, CDR1 SGHTA and CDR2 FQGTGA. The CDR3 loop reads CASSPGQNTDTQYF. The CDR3 bases are TGTGCCAGCAGCCCGGGACAAAACACAGATACGCAGTATTTT.

The chain joins TRBV15 to TRBJ1-2; 7 positions match TRBD1. CDR3 size: 14 residues. V shed 1 base, J shed 6 bases, and the junction held 5 bases outside the gene matches. Germline lookup yields CDR1 LNHNV and CDR2 YYDKDF (reference sequence). As DNA, the CDR3 is TGTGCCACCAGCAGAGGGTACAGGGGCGATGGCTACACCTTC. Translated: CATSRGYRGDGYTF.

The V gene is TRBV6-5, the J gene TRBJ1-2, with TRBD1 identical over 7 bases. V lost 6 bases to trimming and J lost 4 bases; unmatched junction nucleotides: 5. The CDR3 has 13 residues. Germline CDR1 and CDR2: MNHEY and SVGAGI. The CDR3 nucleotides are TGTGCCAGCAGACTACAGGGGAGCTATGGCTACACCTTC. This codes for CASRLQGSYGYTF.

The V gene is TRBV6-4, the J gene TRBJ1-5; D is perhaps TRBD1 (5 bases). Trimming removed 11 bases at V and 0 bases at J, with 17 bases between. The CDR3 runs to 15 residues. Germline assignment: CDR1 MRHNA and CDR2 SNTAGT. The CDR3 spells CAAEGGENSNQPQHF. CDR3 bases: TGTGCCGCAGAGGGAGGGGAAAATAGCAATCAGCCCCAGCATTTT.

J is TRBJ2-2 and V is TRBV4-2; 8 nucleotides line up with TRBD2. Unmatched junction bases numbered 18, after V lost 5 bases and J lost 7 bases. CDR3 size: 18 residues. Germline V CDR1 and CDR2: LGHNA, YNFKEQ. The CDR3 protein is CASSVPGTRIVVDGELFF. The CDR3 region has the DNA TGTGCCAGCAGCGTACCCGGGACTAGAATTGTTGTGGACGGGGAGCTGTTTTTT.

The rearrangement links TRBV30 to TRBJ2-5, with 13 bases lining up with TRBD2. V lost 5 bases, J lost 1 base, and 7 bases stayed unmatched. CDR1 and CDR2 (germline): GTSNPN, SVGIG (reference sequence). The length of the CDR3 is 16 residues. CDR3 in amino acids: CAWEPGLAGPQETQYF. The CDR3 DNA reads TGTGCCTGGGAACCGGGACTAGCGGGGCCCCAAGAGACCCAGTACTTC.

The chain uses TRBV5-1 and TRBJ2-1, with 9 bases fitting TRBD2. Per germline, CDR1 SGHRS and CDR2 YFSETQ. V gave up 2 bases and J gave up 5 bases; unmatched junction bases: 2. The CDR3 sequence is 14 residues long. The CDR3 loop reads CASSLRTSDNEQFF. DNA of the CDR3: TGCGCCAGCAGCTTACGGACTAGCGACAATGAGCAGTTCTTC.